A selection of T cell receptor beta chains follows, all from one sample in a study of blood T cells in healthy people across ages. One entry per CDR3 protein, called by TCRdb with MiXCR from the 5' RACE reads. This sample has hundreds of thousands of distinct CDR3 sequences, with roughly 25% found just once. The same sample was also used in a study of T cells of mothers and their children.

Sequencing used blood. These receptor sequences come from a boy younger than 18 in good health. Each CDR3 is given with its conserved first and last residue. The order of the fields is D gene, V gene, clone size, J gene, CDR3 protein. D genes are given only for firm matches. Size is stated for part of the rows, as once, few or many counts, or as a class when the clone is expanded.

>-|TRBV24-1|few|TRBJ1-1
CATSDSLNTEAFF
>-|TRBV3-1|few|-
CASSAPGLNPLGWGYNEQFF
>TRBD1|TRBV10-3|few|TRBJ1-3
CAVTTGVDTIYF
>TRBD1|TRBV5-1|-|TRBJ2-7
CASSPGQGGGEQYF
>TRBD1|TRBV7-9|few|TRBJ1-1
CASSFRTGVAFF
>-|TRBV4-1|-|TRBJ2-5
CASSQGTRGDQETQYF
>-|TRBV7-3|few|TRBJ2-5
CASSPSEGREQYF
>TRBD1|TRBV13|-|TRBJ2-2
CASSEGFYRGNTGELFF
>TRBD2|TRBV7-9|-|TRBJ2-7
CASSPRTSGTYDQYF
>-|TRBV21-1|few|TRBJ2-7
CASSARDGEIGQYF
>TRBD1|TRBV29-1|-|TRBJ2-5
CSVRTGRETQYF
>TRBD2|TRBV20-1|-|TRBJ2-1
CSAHLGLAGVNEQFF
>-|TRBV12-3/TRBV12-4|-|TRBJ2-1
CASSFVILYNEQFF
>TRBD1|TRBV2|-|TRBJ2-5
CASSRDQGDEETQYF
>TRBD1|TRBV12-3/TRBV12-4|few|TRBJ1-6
CASTPQGAGSPLHF
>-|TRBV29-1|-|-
CSVDLGVDEQFF
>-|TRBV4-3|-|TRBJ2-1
CASSQHTGDTYNEQFF
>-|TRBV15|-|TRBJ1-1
CATSRQVNTEAFF
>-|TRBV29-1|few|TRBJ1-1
CSGVENTEAFF
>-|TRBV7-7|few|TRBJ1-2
CASLTLEDGYGYTF
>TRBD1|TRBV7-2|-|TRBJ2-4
CASSSRTGDIQYF
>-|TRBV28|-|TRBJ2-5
CASSHDTGPQETQYF
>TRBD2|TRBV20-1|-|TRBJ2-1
CSAKAGDVSYNEQFF
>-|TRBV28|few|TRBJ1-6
CASNMDSSYNSPLHF
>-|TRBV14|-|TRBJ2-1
CASSRDPYNEQFF
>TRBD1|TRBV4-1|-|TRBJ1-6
CASSQVGQALGSPLHF
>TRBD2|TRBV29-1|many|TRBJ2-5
CSVASGGEETQYF
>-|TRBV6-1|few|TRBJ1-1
CASRGFEGGRVEAFF
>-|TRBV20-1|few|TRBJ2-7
CSASVYPGVGVSYEQYF
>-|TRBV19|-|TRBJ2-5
CASIGPDQETQYF
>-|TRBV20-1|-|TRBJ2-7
CSARDRGDYEQYF
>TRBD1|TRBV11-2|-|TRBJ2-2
CASRITGTGNTGELFF
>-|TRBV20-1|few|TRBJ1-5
CSASPGTDGQPQHF
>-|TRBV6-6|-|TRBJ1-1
CASSPEFAEAFF
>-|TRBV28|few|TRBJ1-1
CATLQNAPPEAFF
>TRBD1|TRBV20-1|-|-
CSAYDRGPSYEQYF
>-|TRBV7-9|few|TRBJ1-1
CASSQRATEAFF
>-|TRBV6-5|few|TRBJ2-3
CASRELSTDTQYF
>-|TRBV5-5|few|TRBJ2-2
CASSLTTYFANTGELFF
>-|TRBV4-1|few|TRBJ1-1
CASSQDLYTVGAFF
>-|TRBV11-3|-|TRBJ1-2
CASSPGIANYGYTF
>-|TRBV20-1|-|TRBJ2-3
CSVRGDTDTQYF
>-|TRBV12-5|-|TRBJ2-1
CASGLVGLRIVEKSSYNEQFF
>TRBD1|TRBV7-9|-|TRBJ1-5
CASSLGTGGVQPQHF
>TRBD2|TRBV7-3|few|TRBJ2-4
CASSLTGLGQNIQYF
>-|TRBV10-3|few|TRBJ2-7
CAIARSSYEQYF
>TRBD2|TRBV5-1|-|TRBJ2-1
CASSIAGSGYEQFF
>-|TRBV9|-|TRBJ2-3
CASSVVANADYF
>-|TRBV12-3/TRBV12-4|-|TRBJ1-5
CASSPMGQRDQPQHF
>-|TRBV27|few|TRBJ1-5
CASRPNQPQHF
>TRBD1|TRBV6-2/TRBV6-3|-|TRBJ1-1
CASSPMPGGSTTTEAFF
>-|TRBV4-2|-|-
CASSQSSGYYEQYF
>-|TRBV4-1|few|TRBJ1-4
CASSQDVSEKLFF
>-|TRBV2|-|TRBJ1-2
CASSDSPNYGYTF